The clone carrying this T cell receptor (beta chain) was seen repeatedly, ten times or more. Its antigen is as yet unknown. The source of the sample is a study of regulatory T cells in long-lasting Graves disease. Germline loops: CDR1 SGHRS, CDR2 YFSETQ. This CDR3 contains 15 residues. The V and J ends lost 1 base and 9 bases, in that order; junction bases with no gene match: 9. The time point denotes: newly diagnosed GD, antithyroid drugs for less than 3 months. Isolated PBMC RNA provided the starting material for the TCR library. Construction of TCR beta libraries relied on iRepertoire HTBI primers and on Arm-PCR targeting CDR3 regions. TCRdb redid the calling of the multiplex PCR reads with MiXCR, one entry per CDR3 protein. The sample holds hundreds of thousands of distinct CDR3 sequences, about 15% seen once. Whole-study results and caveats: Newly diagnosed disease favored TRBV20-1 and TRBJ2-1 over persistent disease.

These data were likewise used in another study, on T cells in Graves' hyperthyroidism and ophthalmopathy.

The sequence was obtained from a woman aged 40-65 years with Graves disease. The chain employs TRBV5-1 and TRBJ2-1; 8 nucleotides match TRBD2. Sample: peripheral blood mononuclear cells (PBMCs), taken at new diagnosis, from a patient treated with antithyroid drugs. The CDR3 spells CASSLSRGEHREQFF. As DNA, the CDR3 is TGCGCCAGCAGCTTGTCGCGGGGGGAGCATCGTGAGCAGTTCTTC.